This T cell receptor beta chain originates from a study of PD-L1 blockade in urothelial cancer. Data came from immunoSEQ multiplex PCR; TCRdb stores just in-frame clones and leaves some out. The sample records 20,000 to 30,000 clones, approximately 81% being singletons. After removal of 7 bases from V and 4 bases from J, the junction contained 13 bases not matched to a gene. CDR1 and CDR2 (germline): PRHDT, FYEKMQ (reference sequence). This CDR3 has 16 amino acids. V and J are TRBV13 and TRBJ2-1, with 7 bases matching TRBD2. The receptor was derived from a man between 65 and 80 years old with urothelial cancer. Sequenced here: PBMCs, sampled around atezolizumab (anti-PD-L1) treatment. CDR3 in amino acids: CASTPPRSGDYNEQFF. CDR3 in DNA: TGTGCCAGCACCCCCCCGCGAAGCGGGGATTACAATGAGCAGTTCTTC.